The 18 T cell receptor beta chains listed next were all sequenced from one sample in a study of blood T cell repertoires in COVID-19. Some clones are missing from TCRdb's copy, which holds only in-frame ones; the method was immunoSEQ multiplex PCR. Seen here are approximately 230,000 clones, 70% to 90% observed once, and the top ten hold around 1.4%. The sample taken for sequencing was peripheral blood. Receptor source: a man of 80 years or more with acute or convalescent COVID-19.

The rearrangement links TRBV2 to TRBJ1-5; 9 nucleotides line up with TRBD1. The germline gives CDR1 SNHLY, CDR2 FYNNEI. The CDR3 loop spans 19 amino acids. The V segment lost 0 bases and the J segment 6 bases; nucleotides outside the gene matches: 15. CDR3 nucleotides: TGTGCCAGCAGTGAAGCGGGGTTCCGGGGACAGGGAAGGCGTCAGCCCCAGCATTTT. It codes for CASSEAGFRGQGRRQPQHF.

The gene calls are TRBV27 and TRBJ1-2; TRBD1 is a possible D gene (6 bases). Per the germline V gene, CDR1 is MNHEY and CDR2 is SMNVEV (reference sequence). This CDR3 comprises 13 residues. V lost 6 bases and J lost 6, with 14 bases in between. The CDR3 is CASSPVRGDGYTF. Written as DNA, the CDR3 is TGTGCCAGCAGCCCCGTCAGGGGAGATGGCTACACCTTC.

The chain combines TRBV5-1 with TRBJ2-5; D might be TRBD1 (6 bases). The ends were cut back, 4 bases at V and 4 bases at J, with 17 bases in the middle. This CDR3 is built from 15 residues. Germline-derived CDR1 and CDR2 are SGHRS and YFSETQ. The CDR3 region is CASSADSGTPETQYF. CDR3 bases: TGCGCCAGCAGCGCGGATTCCGGGACACCAGAGACCCAGTACTTC.

Here the CDR3 reads CASSVDPSGGQETQYF. Written as DNA, the CDR3 is TGTGCCAGCAGCGTAGACCCTAGCGGGGGTCAAGAGACCCAGTACTTC. This rearrangement joins TRBV9 to TRBJ2-5; 10 nucleotides line up with TRBD2. Unmatched junction bases numbered 4, after V lost 0 bases and J lost 2 bases. Germline V gene sequence: CDR1 SGDLS, CDR2 YYNGEE. The CDR3 extends over 16 amino acids.

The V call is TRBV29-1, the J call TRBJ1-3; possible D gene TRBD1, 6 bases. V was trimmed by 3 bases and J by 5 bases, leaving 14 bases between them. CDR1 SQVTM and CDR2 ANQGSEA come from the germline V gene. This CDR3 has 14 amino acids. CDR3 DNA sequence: TGCAGCGTTGACGTGCAGGGGACGCGAAACACCATATATTTT. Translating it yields CSVDVQGTRNTIYF.

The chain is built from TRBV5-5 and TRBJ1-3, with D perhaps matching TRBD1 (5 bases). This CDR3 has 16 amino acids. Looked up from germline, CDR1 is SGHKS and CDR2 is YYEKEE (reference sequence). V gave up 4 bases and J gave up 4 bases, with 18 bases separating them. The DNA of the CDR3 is TGTGCCAGCAGCATGGACACTCCTAGATCGGGAAACACCATATATTTT. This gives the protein CASSMDTPRSGNTIYF.

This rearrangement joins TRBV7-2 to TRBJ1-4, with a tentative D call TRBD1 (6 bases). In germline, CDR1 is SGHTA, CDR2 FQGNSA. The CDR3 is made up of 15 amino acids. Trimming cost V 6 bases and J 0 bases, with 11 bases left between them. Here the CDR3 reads CASSRGGPTNEKLFF. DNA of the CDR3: TGTGCCAGCAGTCGGGGGGGGCCAACTAATGAAAAACTGTTTTTT.

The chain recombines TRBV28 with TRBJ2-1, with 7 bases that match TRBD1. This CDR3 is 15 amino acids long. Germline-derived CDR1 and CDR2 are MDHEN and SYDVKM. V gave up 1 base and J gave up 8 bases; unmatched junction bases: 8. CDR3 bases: TGTGCCAGCAGTTTATCAGGGGGAAGGGGCCATGAGCAGTTCTTC. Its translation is CASSLSGGRGHEQFF.

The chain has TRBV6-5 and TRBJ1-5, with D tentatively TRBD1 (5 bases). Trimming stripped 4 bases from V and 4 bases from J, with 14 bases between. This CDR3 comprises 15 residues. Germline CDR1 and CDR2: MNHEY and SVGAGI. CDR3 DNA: TGTGCCAGCAGTTCGCTTGGGACTGGGAATCAGCCCCAGCATTTT. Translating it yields CASSSLGTGNQPQHF.

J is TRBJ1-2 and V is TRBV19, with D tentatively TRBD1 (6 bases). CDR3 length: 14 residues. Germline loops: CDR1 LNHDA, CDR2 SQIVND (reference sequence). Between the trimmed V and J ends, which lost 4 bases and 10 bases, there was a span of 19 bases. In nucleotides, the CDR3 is TGTGCCAGTAGTACTTGGGACAAAAGAGGGGACTACACCTTC. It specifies CASSTWDKRGDYTF.

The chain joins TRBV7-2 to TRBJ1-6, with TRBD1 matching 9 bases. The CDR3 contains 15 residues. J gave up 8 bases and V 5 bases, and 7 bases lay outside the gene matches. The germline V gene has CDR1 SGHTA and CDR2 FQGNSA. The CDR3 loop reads CASSARTGEHSPLHF. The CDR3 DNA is TGTGCCAGCAGCGCCCGGACAGGGGAACATTCACCCCTCCACTTT.

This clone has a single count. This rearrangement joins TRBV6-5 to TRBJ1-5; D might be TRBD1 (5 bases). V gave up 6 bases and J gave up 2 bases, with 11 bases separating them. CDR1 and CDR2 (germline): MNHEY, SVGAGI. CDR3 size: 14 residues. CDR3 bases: TGTGCCAGCAGAAGGTGGGGGGGCAATCAGCCCCAGCATTTT. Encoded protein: CASRRWGGNQPQHF.

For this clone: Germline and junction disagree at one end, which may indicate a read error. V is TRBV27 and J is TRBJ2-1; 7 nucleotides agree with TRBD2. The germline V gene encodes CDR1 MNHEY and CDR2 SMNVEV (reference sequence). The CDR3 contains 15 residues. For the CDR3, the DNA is TGTGCCAGCAGTTTCCGACTAGCTGCCTACAATGAACAGTTCTTC. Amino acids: CASSFRLAAYNEQFF.

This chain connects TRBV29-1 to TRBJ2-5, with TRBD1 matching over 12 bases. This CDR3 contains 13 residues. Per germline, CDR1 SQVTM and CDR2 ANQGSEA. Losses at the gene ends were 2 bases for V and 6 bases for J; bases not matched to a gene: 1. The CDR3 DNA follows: TGCAGCGTTGAAAGGGACAGGGGGCAGACCCAGTACTTC. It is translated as CSVERDRGQTQYF. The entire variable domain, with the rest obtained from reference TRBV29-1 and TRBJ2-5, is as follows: SAVISQKPSRDICQRGTSLTIQCQVDSQVTMMFWYRQQPGQSLTLIATANQGSEATYESGFVIDKFPISRPNLTFSTLTVSNMSPEDSSIYLCSVERDRGQTQYFGPGTRLLVL.

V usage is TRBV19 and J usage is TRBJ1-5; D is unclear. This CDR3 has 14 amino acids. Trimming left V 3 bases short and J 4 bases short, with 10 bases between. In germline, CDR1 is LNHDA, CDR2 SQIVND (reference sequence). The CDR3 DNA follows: TGTGCCAGTAGTATCCGACAACTGAATCAGCCCCAGCATTTT. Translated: CASSIRQLNQPQHF.

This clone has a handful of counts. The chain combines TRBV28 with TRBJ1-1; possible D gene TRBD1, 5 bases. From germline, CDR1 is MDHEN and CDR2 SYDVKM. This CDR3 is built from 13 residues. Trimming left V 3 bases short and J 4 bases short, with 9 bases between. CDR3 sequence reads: CASSFTGSTEAFF. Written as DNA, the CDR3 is TGTGCCAGCAGTTTCACAGGCTCCACTGAAGCTTTCTTT. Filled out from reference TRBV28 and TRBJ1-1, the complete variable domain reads DVKVTQSSRYLVKRTGEKVFLECVQDMDHENMFWYRQDPGLGLRLIYFSYDVKMKEKGDIPEGYSVSREKKERFSLILESASTNQTSMYLCASSFTGSTEAFFGQGTRLTVV.

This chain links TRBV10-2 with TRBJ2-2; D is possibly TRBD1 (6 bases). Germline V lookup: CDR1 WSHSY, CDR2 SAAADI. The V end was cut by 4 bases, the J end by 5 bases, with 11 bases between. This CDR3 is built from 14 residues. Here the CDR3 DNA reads TGCGCCAGCAGTGGCTCTAGGGGGACCGGGGAGCTGTTTTTT. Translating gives CASSGSRGTGELFF.

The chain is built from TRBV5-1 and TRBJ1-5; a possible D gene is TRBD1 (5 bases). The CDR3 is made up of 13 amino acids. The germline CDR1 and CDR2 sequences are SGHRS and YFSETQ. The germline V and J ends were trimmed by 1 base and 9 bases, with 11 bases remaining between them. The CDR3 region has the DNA TGCGCCAGCAGCTTGCTAGTGGGGGGGCCCCAGCATTTT. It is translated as CASSLLVGGPQHF.